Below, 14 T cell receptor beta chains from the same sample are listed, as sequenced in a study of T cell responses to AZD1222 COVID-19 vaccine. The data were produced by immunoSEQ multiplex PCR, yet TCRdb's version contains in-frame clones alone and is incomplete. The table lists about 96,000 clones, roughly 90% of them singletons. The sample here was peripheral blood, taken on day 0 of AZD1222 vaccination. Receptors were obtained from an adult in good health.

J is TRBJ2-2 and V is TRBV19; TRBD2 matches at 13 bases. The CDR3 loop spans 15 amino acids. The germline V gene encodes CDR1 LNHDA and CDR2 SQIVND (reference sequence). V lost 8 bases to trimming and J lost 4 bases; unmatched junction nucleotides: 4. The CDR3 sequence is CASGGLAGTTGELFF. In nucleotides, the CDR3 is TGTGCCAGTGGGGGACTAGCGGGAACCACCGGGGAGCTGTTTTTT.

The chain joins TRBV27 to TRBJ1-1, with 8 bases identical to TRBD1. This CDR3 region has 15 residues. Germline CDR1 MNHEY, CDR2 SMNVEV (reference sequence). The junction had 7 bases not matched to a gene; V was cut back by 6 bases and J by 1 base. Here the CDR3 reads CASSLTGGWNTEAFF. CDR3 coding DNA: TGTGCCAGCAGCTTAACAGGGGGATGGAACACTGAAGCTTTCTTT.

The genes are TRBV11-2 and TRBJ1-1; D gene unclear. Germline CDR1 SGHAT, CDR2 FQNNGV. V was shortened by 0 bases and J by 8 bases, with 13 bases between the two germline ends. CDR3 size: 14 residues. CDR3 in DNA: TGTGCCAGCAGCTTAGATATGGTCGGTCGGGAAGCTTTCTTT. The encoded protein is CASSLDMVGREAFF.

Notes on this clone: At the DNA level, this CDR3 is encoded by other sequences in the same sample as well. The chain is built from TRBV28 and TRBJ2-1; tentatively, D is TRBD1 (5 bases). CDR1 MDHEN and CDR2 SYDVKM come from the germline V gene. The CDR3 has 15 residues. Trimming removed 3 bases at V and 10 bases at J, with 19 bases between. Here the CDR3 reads CASSFFWAAGKEQFF. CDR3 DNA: TGTGCCAGCAGTTTCTTCTGGGCGGCAGGGAAGGAGCAGTTCTTC. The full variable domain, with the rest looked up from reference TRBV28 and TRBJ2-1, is DVKVTQSSRYLVKRTGEKVFLECVQDMDHENMFWYRQDPGLGLRLIYFSYDVKMKEKGDIPEGYSVSREKKERFSLILESASTNQTSMYLCASSFFWAAGKEQFFGPGTRLTVL.

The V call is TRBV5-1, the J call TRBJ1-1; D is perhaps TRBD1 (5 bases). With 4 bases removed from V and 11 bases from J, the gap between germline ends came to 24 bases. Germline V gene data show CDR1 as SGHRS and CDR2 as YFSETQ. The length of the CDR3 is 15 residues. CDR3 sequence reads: CASSEREFGQGLAFF. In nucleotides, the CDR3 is TGCGCCAGCAGCGAGAGGGAATTCGGCCAGGGTCTGGCTTTCTTT. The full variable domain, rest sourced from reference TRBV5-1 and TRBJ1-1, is KAGVTQTPRYLIKTRGQQVTLSCSPISGHRSVSWYQQTPGQGLQFLFEYFSETQRNKGNFPGRFSGRQFSNSRSEMNVSTLELGDSALYLCASSEREFGQGLAFFGQGTRLTVV.

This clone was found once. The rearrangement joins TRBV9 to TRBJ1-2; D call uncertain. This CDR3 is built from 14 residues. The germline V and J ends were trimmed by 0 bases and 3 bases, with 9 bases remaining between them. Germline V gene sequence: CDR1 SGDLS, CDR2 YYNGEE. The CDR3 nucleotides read TGTGCCAGCAGCGTAGACCTGAGGGACTATGGCTACACCTTC. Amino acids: CASSVDLRDYGYTF. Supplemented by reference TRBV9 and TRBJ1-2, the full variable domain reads DSGVTQTPKHLITATGQRVTLRCSPRSGDLSVYWYQQSLDQGLQFLIQYYNGEERAKGNILERFSAQQFPDLHSELNLSSLELGDSALYFCASSVDLRDYGYTFGSGTRLTVV.

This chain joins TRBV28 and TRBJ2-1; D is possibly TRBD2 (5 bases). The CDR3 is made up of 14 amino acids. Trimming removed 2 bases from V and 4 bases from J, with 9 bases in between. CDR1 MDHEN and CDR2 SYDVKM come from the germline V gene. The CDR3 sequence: CASSLNRGYNEQFF. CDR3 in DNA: TGTGCCAGCAGTTTAAATCGAGGGTACAATGAGCAGTTCTTC. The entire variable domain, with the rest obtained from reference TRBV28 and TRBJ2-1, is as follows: DVKVTQSSRYLVKRTGEKVFLECVQDMDHENMFWYRQDPGLGLRLIYFSYDVKMKEKGDIPEGYSVSREKKERFSLILESASTNQTSMYLCASSLNRGYNEQFFGPGTRLTVL.

CDR3 region: CASSWTGRAGYTF. In DNA, the CDR3 is TGTGCCAGCAGTTGGACAGGAAGGGCGGGCTACACCTTC. This sequence joins TRBV12-3 or TRBV12-4 and TRBJ1-2; 7 nucleotides agree with TRBD1. Trimming took 4 bases from V and 8 from J; bases not matched to a gene: 7. The CDR3 is 13 amino acids.

The CDR3 protein is CASSPTVYEQYF. For the CDR3, the DNA is TGTGCCAGCAGTCCGACAGTCTACGAGCAGTACTTC. V usage is TRBV28 and J usage is TRBJ2-7; possibly TRBD1 for D (5 bases). CDR3 length: 12 amino acids. Trimming cost V 5 bases and J 3 bases, with 8 bases left between them. Germline lookup yields CDR1 MDHEN and CDR2 SYDVKM.

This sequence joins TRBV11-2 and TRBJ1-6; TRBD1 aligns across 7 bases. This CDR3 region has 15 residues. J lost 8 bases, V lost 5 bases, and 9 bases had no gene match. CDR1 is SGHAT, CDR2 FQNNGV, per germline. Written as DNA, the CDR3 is TGTGCCAGCAGCCCGACCAGGGGGAGGGATTCACCCCTCCACTTT. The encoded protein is CASSPTRGRDSPLHF.

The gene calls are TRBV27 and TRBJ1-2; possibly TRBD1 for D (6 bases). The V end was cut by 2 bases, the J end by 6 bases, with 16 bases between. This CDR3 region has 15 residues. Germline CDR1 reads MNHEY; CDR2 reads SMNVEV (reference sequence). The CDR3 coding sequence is TGTGCCAGCAGTTTAGCCGGGACGGGACACCATGGCTACACCTTC. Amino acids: CASSLAGTGHHGYTF.

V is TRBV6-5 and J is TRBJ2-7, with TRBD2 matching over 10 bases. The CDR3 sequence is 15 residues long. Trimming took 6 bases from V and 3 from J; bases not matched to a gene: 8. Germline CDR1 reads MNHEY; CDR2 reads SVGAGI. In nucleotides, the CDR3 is TGTGCCAGCAGCGACCTAGCGGGAGAGTACTACGAGCAGTACTTC. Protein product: CASSDLAGEYYEQYF.

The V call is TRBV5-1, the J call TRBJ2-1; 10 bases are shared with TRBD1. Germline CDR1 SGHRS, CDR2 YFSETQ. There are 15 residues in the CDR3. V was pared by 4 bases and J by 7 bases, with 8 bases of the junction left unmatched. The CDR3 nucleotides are TGCGCCAGCAGCCGGGGACAGGGGAAGGTGAATGAGCAGTTCTTC. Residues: CASSRGQGKVNEQFF.

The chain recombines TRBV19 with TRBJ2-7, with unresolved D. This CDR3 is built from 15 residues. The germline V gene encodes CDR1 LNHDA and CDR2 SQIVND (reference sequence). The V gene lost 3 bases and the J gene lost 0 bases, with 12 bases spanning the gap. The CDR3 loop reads CASSILLTSSYEQYF. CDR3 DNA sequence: TGTGCCAGTAGTATCCTACTAACAAGCTCCTACGAGCAGTACTTC. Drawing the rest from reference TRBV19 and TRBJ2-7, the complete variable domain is DGGITQSPKYLFRKEGQNVTLSCEQNLNHDAMYWYRQDPGQGLRLIYYSQIVNDFQKGDIAEGYSVSREKKESFPLTVTSAQKNPTAFYLCASSILLTSSYEQYFGPGTRLTVT.